This T cell receptor (beta chain) was identified during a study of blood T cell repertoires in COVID-19. Across the whole study: Spain, Italy and the United States supplied samples that represented acute and convalescent COVID-19.

Authors' processing steps: Reference gene primer amplification gave nucleated cell count estimates. Method: immunoSEQ multiplex PCR; TCRdb's copy keeps in-frame clones and lacks some. V and J calls and clone size come straight from that table; D and trimming were deduced from the DNA. This table holds under 200,000 clones, around 86% found once. The junction had 12 bases not matched to a gene; V was cut back by 5 bases and J by 7 bases. The germline V gene encodes CDR1 SEHNR and CDR2 FQNEAQ (reference sequence). This CDR3 region has 15 residues. Study members were between about 18 and 95 years old and lived in about two dozen US regions. Clinical histories supplied by participants themselves formed the basis of cohort assignment.

This clonotype was sampled from a man between 35 and 55 years old with acute COVID-19. The V and J genes are TRBV7-9 and TRBJ2-7, with 9 nucleotides matching TRBD1. The material sequenced was PBMCs or T cells enriched from blood (not recorded which). The chain's CDR3 is CASSLTPRTGVEQYF. As DNA, the CDR3 is TGTGCCAGCAGCCTGACACCTAGGACAGGGGTAGAGCAGTACTTC.